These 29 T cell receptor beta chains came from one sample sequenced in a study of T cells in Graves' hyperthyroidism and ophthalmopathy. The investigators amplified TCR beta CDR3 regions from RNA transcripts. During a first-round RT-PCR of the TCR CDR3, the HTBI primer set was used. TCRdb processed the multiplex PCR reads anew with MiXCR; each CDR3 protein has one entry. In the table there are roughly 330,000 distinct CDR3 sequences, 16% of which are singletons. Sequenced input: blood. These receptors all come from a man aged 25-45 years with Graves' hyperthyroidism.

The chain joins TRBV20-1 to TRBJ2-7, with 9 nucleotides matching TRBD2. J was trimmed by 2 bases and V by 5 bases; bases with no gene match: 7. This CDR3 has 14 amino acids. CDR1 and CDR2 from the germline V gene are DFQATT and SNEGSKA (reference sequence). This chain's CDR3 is CSAQIAGVTYEQYF. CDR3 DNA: TGCAGTGCTCAGATAGCGGGAGTAACCTACGAGCAGTACTTC.

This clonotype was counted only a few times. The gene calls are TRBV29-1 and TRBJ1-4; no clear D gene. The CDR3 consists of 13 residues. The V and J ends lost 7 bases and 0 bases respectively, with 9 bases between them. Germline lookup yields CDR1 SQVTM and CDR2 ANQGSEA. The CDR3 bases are TGCAGCGCCTTACCGTCAACTAATGAAAAACTGTTTTTT. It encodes CSALPSTNEKLFF.

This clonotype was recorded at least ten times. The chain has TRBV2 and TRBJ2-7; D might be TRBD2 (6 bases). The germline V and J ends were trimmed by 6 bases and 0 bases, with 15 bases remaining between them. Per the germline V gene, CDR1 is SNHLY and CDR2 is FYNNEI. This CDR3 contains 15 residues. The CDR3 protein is CASSPGEASSYEQYF. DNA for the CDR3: TGTGCCAGCAGCCCCGGGGAGGCTAGCTCCTACGAGCAGTACTTC.

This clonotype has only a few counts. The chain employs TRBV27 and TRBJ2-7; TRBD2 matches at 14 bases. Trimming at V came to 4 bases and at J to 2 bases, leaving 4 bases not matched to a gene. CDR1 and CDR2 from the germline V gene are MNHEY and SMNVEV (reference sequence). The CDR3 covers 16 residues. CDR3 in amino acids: CASSSRLAGGPYEQYF. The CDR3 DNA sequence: TGTGCCAGCAGTTCCAGACTAGCGGGAGGGCCCTACGAGCAGTACTTC.

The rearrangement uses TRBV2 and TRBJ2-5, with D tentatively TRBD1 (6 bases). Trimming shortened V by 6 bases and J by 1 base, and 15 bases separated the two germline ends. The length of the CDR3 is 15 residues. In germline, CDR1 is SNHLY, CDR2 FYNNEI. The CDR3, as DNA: TGTGCCAGCAGCCGCCAGCGGACAGTCCAAGAGACCCAGTACTTC. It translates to CASSRQRTVQETQYF.

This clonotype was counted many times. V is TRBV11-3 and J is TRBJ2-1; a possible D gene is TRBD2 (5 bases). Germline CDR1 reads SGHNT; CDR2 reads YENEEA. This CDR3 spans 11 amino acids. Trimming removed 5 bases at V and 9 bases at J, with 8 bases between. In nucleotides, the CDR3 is TGTGCCAGCAGCCTCCGGGGTGAGCAGTTCTTC. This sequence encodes CASSLRGEQFF.

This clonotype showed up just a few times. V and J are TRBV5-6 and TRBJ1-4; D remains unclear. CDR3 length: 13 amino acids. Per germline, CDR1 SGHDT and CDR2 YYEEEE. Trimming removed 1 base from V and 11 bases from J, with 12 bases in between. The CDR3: CASSLQVVQKLFF. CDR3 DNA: TGTGCCAGCAGCTTGCAAGTCGTTCAGAAACTGTTTTTT.

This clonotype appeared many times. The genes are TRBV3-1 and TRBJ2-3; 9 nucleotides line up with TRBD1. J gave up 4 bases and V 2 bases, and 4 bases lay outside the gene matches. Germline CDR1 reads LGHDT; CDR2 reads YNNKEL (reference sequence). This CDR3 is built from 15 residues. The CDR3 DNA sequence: TGTGCCAGCAGCCAACTAGGACAGGGGCCAGATACGCAGTATTTT. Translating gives CASSQLGQGPDTQYF.

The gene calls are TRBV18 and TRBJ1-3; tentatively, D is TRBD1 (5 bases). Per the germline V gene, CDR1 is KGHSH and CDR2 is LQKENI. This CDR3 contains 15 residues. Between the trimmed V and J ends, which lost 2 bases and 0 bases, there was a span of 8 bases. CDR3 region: CASSPGTASGNTIYF. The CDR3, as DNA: TGTGCCAGCTCACCAGGGACGGCCTCTGGAAACACCATATATTTT.

The CDR3 DNA reads TGTGCCAGTAGCTTAGAGAGGGCCCACGAGCAGTACTTC. It is translated as CASSLERAHEQYF. The chain carries TRBV19 and TRBJ2-7; TRBD2 might be the D (5 bases). There are 13 residues in the CDR3. From germline, CDR1 is LNHDA and CDR2 SQIVND (reference sequence). Trimming stripped 6 bases from V and 5 bases from J, with 14 bases between.

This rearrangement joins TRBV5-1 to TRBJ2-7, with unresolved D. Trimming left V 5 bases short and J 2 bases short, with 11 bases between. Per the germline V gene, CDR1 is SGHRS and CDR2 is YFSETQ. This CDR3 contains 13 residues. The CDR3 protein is CASSGNTTYEQYF. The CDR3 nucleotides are TGCGCCAGCAGTGGGAACACGACCTACGAGCAGTACTTC.

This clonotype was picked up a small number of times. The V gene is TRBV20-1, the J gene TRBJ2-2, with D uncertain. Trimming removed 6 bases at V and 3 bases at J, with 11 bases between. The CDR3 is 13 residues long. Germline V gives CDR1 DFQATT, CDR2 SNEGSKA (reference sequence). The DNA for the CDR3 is TGCAGTGCCTCATCCCTATACACCGGGGAGCTGTTTTTT. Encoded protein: CSASSLYTGELFF.

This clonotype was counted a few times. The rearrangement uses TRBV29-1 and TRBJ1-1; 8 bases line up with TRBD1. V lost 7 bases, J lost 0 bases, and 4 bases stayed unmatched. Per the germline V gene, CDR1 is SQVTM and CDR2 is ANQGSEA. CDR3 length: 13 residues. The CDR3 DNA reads TGCAGCGGACAGGGGATCATGAACACTGAAGCTTTCTTT. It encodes CSGQGIMNTEAFF.

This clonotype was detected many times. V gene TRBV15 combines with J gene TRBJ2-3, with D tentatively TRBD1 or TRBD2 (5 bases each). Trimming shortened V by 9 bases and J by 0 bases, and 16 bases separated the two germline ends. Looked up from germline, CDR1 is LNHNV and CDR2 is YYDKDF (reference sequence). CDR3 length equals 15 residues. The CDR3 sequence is CATGPQPTSTDTQYF. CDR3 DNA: TGTGCCACGGGACCTCAGCCTACTAGCACAGATACGCAGTATTTT.

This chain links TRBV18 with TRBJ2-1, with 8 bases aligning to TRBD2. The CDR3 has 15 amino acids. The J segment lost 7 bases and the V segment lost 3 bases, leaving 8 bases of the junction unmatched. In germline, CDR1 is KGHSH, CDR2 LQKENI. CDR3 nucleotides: TGTGCCAGCTCACCCAGAGCGGGAGATACTAATGAGCAGTTCTTC. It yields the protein CASSPRAGDTNEQFF.

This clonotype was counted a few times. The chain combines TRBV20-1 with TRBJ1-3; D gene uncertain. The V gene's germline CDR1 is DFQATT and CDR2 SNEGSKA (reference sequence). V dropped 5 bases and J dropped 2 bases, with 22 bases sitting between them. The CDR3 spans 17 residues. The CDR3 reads CSAEGTVPEPPGNTIYF. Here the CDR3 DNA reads TGCAGTGCTGAGGGCACAGTCCCCGAGCCACCTGGAAACACCATATATTTT.

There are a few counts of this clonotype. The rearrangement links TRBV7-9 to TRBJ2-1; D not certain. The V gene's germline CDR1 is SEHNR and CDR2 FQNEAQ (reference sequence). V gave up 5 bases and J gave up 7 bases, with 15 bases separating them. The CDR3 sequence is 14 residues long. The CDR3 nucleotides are TGTGCCAGCAGCCGCTCGACGGAGTGGAATGAGCAGTTCTTC. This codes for CASSRSTEWNEQFF.

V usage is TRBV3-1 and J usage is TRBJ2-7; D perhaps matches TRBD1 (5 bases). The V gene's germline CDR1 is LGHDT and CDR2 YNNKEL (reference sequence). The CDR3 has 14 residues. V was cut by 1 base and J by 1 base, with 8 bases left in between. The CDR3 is CASSQGSGSYEQYF. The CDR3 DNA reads TGTGCCAGCAGCCAAGGCTCAGGGTCCTACGAGCAGTACTTC.

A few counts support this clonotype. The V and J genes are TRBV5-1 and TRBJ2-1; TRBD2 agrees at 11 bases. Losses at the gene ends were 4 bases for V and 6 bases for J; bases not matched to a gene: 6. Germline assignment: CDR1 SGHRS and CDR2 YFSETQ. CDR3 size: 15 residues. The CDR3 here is CASSPGTSGFNEQFF. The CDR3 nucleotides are TGCGCCAGCAGCCCCGGGACTAGCGGATTCAATGAGCAGTTCTTC.

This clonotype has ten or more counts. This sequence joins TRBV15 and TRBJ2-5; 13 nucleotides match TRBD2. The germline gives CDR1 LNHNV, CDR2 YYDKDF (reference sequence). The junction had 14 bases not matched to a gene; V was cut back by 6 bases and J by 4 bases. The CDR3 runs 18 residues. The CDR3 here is CATSRTGTSGTWAETQYF. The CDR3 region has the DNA TGTGCCACCAGTCGAACCGGGACTAGCGGGACTTGGGCAGAGACCCAGTACTTC. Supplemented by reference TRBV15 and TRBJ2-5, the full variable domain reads DAMVIQNPRYQVTQFGKPVTLSCSQTLNHNVMYWYQQKSSQAPKLLFHYYDKDFNNEADTPDNFQSRRPNTSFCFLDIRSPGLGDTAMYLCATSRTGTSGTWAETQYFGPGTRLLVL.

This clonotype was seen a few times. The CDR3 region is CASGINNQPQHF. CDR3 in DNA: TGTGCTAGTGGAATTAACAATCAGCCCCAGCATTTT. The V gene is TRBV12-5, the J gene TRBJ1-5; D is undetermined. This CDR3 comprises 12 residues. V shed 6 bases and J shed 3 bases, with 6 bases lying between them. Germline CDR1 and CDR2: LGHNT and FRNRAP.

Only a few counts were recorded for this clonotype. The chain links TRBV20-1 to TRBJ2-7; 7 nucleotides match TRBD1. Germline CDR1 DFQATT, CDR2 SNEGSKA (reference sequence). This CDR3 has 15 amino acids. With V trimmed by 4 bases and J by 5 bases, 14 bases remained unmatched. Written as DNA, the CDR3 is TGCAGTGCTAAGGGACAGCCCTTCCTTGCTGACGAGCAGTACTTC. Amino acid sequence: CSAKGQPFLADEQYF.

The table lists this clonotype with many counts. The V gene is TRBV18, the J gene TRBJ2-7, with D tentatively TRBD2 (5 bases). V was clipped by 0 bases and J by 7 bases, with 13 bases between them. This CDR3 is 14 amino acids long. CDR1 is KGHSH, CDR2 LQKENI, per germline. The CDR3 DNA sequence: TGTGCCAGCTCACCACCCGCCGCTCCGGGGGAGCAGTACTTC. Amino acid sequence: CASSPPAAPGEQYF.

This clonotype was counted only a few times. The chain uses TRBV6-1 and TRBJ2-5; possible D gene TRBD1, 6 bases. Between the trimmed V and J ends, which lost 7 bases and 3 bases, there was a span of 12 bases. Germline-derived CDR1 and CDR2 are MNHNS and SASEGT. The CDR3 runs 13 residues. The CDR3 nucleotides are TGTGCCAGCATGGCGACAGGAAAAGAGACCCAGTACTTC. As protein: CASMATGKETQYF.

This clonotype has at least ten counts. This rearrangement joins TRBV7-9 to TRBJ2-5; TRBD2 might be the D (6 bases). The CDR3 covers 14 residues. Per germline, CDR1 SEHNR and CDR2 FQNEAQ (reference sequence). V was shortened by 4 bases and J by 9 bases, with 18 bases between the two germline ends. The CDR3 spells CASSSPTAGFAQYF. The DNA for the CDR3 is TGTGCCAGCAGCTCCCCGACCGCGGGGTTTGCCCAGTACTTC.

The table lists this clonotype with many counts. CDR3 sequence (DNA): TGTGCCAGCAGGAACTCTGGGGCCAACGTCCTGACTTTC. Protein sequence: CASRNSGANVLTF. V gene TRBV2 combines with J gene TRBJ2-6; no definite D call. The V end lost 6 bases, the J end lost 0 bases, and 3 bases lay between the germline ends. From germline, CDR1 is SNHLY and CDR2 FYNNEI. The CDR3 extends over 13 amino acids. Complete variable domain (other parts from reference TRBV2 and TRBJ2-6): EPEVTQTPSHQVTQMGQEVILRCVPISNHLYFYWYRQILGQKVEFLVSFYNNEISEKSEIFDDQFSVERPDGSNFTLKIRSTKLEDSAMYFCASRNSGANVLTFGAGSRLTVL.

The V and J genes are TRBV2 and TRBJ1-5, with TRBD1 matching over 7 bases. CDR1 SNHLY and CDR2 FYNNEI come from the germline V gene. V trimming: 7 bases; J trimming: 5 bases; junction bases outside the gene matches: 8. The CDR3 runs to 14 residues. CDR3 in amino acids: CASKYGGGDQPQHF. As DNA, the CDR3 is TGTGCCAGCAAGTATGGAGGGGGCGATCAGCCCCAGCATTTT.

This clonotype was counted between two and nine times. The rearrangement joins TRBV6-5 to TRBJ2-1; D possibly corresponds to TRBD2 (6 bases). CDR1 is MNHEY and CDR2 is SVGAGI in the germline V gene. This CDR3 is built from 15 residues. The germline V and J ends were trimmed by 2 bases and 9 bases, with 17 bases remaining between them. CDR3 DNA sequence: TGTGCCAGCAGTTACCCCTCTCGGGGGAGTCGTGAGCAGTTCTTC. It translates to CASSYPSRGSREQFF.

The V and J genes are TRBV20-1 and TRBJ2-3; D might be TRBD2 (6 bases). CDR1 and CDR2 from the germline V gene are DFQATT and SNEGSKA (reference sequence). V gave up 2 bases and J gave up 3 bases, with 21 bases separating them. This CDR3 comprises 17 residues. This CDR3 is CSARPLRGRELTDTQYF. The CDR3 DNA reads TGCAGTGCTAGACCCTTAAGGGGTCGGGAGTTAACAGATACGCAGTATTTT.